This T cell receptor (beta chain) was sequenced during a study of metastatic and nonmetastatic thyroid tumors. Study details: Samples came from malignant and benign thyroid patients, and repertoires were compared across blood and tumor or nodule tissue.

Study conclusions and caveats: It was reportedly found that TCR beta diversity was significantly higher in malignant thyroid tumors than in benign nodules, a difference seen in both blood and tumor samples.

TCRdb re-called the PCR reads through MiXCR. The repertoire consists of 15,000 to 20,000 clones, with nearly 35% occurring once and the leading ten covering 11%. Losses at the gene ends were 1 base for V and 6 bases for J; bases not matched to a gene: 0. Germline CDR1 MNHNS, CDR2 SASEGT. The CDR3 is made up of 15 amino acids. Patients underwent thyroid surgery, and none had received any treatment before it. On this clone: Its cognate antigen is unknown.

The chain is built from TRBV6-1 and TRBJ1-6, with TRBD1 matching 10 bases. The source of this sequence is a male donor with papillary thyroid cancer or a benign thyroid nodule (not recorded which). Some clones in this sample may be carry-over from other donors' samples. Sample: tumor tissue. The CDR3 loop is CASSEGTGGNSPLHF. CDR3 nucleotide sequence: TGTGCCAGCAGTGAAGGGACAGGGGGTAATTCACCCCTCCACTTT.